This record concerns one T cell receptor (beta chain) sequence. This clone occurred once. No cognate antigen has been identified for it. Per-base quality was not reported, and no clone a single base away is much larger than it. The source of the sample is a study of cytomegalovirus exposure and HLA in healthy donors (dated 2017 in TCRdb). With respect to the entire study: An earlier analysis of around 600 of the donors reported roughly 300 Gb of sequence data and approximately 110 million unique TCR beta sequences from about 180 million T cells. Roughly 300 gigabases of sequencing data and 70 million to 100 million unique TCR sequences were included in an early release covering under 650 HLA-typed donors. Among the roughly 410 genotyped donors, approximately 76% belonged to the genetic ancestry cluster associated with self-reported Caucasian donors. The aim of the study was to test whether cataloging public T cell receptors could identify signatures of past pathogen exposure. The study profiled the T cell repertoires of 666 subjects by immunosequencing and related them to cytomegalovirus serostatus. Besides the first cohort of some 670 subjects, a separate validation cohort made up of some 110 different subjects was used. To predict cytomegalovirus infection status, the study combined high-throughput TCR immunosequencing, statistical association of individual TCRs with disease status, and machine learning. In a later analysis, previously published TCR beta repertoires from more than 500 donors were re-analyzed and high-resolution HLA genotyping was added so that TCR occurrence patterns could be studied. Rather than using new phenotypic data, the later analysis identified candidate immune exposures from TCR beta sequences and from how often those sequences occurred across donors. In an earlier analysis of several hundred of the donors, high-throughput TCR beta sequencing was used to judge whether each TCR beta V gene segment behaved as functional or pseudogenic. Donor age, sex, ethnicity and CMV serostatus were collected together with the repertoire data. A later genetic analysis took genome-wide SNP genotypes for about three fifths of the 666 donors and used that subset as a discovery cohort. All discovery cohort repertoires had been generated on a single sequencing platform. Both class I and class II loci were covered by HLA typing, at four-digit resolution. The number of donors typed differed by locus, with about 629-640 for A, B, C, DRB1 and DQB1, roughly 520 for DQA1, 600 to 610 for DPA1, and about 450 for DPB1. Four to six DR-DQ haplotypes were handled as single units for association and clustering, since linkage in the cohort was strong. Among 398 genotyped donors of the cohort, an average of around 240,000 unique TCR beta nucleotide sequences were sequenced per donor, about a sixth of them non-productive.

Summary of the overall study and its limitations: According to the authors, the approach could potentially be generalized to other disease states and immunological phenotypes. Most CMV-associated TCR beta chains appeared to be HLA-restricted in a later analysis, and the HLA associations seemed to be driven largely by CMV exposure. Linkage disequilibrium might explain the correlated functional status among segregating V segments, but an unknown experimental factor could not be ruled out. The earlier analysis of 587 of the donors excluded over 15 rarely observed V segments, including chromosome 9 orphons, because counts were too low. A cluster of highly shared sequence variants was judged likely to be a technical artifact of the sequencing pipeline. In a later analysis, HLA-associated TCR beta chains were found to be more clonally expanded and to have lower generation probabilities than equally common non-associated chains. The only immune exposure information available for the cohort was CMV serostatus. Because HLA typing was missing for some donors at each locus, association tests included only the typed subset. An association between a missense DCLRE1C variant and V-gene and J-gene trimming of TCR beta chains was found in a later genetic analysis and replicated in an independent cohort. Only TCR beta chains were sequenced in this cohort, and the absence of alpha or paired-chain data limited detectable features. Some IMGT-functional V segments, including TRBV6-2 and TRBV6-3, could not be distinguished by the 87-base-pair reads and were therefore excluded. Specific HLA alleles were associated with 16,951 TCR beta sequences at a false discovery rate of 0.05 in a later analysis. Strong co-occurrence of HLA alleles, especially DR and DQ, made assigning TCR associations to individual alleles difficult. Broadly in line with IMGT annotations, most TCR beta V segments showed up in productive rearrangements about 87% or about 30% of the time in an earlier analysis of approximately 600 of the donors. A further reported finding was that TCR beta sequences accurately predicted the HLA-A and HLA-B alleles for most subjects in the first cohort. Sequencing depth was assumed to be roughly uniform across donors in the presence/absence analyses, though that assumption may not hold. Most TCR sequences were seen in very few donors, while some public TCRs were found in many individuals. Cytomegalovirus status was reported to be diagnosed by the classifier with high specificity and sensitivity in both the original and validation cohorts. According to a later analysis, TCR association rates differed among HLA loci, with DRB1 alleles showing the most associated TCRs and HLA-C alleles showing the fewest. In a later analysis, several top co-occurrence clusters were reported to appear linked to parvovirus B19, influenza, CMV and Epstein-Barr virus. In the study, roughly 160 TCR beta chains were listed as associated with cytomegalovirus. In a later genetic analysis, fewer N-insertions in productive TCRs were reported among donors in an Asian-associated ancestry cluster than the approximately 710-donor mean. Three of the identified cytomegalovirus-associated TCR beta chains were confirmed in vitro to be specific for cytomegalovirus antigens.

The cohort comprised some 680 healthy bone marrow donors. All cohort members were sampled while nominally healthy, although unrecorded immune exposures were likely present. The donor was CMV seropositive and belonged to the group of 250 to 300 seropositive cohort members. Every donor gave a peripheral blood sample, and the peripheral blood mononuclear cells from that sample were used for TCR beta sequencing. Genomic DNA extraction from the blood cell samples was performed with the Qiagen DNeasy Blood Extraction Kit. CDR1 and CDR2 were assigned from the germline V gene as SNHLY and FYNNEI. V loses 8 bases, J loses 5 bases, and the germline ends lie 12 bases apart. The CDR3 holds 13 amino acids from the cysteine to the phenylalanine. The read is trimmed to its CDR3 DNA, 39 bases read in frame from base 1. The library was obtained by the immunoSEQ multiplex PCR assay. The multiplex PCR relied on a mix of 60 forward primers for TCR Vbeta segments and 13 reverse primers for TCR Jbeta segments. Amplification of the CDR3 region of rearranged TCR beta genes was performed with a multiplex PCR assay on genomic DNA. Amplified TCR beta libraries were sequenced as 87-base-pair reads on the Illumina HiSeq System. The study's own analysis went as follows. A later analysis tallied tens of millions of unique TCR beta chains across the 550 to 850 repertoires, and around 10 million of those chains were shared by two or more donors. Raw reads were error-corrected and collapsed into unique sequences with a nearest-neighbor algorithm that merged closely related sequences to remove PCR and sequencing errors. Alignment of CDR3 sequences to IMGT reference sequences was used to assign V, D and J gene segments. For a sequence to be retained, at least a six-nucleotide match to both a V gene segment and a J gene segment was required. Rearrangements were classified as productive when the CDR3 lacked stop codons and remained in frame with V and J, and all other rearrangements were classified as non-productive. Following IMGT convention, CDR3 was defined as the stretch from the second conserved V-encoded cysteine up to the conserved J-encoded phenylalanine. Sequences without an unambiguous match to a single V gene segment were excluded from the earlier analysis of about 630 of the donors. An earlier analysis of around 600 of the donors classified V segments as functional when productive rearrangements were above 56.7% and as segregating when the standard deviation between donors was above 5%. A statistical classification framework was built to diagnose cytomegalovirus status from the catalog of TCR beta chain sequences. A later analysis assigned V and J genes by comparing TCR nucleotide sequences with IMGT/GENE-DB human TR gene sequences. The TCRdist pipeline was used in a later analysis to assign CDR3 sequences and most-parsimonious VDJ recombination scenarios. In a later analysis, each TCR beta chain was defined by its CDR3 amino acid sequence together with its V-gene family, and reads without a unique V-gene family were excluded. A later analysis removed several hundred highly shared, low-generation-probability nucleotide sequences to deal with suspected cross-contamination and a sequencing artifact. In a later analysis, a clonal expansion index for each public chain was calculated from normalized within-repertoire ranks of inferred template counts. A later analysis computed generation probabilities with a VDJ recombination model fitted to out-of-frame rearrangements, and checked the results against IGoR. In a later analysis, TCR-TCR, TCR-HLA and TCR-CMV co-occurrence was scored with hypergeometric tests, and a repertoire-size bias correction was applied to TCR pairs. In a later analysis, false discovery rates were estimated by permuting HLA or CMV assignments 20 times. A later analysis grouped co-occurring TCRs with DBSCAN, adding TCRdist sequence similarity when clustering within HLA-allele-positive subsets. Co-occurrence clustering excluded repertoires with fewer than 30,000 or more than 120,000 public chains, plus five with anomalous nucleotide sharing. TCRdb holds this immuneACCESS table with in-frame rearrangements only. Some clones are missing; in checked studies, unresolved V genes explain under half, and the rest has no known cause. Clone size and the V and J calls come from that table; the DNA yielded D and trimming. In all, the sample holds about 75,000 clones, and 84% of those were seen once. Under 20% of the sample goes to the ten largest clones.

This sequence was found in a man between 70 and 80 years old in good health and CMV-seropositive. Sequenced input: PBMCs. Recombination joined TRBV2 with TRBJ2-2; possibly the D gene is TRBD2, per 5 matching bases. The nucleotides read TGTGCCAGCGGGAGTCTGGGAACCGGGGAGCTGTTTTTT. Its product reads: CASGSLGTGELFF.